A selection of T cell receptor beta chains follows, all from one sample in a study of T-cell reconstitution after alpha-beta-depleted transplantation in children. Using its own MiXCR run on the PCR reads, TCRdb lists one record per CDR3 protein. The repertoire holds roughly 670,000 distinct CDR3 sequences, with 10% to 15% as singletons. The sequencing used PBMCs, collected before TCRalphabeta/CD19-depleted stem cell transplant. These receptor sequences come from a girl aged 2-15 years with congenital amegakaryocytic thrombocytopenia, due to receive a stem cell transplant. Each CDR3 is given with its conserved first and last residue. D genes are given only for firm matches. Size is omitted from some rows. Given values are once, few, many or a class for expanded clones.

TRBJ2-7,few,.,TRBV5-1,CASSFGAGPRSYEQYF,TGCGCCAGCAGCTTTGGGGCGGGACCCCGCTCCTACGAGCAGTACTTC
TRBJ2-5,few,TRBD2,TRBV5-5,CASSTRRTSGRETQYF,TGTGCCAGCAGCACTCGTCGGACTAGCGGGAGAGAGACCCAGTACTTC
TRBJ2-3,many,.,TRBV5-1,CASSLSADTQYF,TGTGCCAGCAGTTTATCAGCAGATACGCAGTATTTT
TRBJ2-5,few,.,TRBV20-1,CSARGGDRETQYF,TGCAGTGCTAGAGGGGGCGACCGGGAGACCCAGTACTTC
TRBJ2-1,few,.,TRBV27,CASRFGRGHNEQFF,TGTGCCAGCAGGTTTGGCCGCGGGCACAATGAGCAGTTCTTC
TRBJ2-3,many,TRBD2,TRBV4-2,CASSQALAGEYTQYF,TGTGCCAGCAGCCAAGCCCTCGCGGGAGAATATACGCAGTATTTT
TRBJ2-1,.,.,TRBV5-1,CASSPDLFGGNEQFF,TGCGCCAGCAGCCCGGACCTCTTTGGGGGCAATGAGCAGTTCTTC
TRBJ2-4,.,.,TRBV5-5,CASSLLWSSPGNIQYF,TGTGCCAGCAGCCTTTTGTGGTCCTCCCCTGGAAACATTCAGTACTTC
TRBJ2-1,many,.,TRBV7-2,CASSLTASFYNEQFF,TGTGCCAGCAGCTTAACGGCGTCCTTCTACAATGAGCAGTTCTTC
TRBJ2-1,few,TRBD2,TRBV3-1,CASSQPGLAGAGAYNEQFF,TGTGCCAGCAGCCAACCCGGACTAGCGGGAGCGGGTGCTTACAATGAGCAGTTCTTC